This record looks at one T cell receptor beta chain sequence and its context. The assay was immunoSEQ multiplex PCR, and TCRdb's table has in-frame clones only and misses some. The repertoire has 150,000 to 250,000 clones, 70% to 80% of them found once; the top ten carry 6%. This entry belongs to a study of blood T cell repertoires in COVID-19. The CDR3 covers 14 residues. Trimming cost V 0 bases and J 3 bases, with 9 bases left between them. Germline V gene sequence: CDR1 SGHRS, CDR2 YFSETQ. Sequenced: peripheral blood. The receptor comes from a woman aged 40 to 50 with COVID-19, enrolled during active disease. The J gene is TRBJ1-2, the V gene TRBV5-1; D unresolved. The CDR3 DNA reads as TGCGCCAGCAGCTTGGGGAATGGGCACTATGGCTACACCTTC. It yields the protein CASSLGNGHYGYTF.